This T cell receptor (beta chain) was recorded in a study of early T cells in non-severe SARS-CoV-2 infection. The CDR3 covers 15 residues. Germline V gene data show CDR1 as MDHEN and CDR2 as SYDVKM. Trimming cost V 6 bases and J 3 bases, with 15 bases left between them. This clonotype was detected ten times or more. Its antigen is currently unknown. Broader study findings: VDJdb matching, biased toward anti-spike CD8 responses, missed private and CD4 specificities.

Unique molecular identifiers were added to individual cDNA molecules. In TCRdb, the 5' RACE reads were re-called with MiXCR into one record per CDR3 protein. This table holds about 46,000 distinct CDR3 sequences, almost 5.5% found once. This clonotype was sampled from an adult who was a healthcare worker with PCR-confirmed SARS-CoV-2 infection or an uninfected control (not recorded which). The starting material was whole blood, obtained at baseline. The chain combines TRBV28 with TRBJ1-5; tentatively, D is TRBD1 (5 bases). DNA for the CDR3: TGTGCCAGCAGCGGGGACGGAACTTCCAATCAGCCCCAGCATTTT. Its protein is CASSGDGTSNQPQHF.